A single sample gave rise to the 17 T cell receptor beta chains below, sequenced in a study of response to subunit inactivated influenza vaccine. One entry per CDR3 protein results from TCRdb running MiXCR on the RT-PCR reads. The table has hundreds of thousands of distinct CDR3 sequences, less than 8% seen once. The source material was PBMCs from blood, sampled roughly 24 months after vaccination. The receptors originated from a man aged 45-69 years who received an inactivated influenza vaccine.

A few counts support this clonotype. CDR3 DNA: TGCAGTGCTAGAGATCTATCGGGTGCAGATACGCAGTATTTT. Protein: CSARDLSGADTQYF. This chain joins TRBV20-1 and TRBJ2-3; no reliable D call. Per the germline V gene, CDR1 is DFQATT and CDR2 is SNEGSKA (reference sequence). This CDR3 contains 14 residues. V was pared by 0 bases and J by 4 bases, with 11 bases between.

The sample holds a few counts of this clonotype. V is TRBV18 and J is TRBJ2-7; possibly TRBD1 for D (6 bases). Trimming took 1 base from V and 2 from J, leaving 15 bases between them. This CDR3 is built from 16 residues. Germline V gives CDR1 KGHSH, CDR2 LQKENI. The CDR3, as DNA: TGTGCCAGCTCACCACAGGAGCGAACAGGGACCTACGAGCAGTACTTC. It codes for CASSPQERTGTYEQYF.

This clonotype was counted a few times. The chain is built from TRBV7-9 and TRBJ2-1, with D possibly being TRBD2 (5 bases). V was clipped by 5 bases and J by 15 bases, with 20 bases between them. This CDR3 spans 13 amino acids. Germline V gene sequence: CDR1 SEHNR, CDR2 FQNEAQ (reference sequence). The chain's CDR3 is CASSRTGIFISFF. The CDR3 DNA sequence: TGTGCCAGCAGCCGGACGGGAATCTTTATTTCGTTCTTC.

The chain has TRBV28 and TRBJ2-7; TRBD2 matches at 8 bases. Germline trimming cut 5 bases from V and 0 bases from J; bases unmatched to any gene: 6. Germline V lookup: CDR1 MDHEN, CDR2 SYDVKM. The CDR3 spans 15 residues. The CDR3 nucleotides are TGTGCCAGCAGTCTCCCCGGGGGGGACTCCTACGAGCAGTACTTC. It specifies CASSLPGGDSYEQYF.

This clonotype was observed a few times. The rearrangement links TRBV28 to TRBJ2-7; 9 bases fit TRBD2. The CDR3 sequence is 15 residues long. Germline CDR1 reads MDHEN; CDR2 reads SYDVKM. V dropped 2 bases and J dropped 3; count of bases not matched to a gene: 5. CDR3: CASSLATSGYYEQYF. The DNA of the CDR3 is TGTGCCAGCAGTTTAGCGACTAGCGGTTACTACGAGCAGTACTTC.

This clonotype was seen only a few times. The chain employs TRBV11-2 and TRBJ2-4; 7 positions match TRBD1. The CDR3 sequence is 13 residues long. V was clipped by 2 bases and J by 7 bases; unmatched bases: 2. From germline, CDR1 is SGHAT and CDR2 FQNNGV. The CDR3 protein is CASSLTGDNIQYF. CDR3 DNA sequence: TGTGCCAGCAGCTTAACAGGGGACAACATTCAGTACTTC.

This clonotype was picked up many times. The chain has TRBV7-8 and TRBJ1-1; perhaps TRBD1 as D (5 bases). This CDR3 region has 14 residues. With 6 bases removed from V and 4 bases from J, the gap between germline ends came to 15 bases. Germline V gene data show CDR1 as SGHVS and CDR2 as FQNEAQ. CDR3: CASRSPDQGTEAFF. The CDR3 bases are TGTGCCAGCAGGTCCCCTGATCAGGGCACTGAAGCTTTCTTT.

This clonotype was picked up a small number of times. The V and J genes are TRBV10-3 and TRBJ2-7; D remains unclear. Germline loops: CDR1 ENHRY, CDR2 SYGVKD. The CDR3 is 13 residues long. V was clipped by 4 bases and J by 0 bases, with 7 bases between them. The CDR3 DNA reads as TGTGCCATCAGTGGGCCGAACTCCTACGAGCAGTACTTC. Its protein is CAISGPNSYEQYF.

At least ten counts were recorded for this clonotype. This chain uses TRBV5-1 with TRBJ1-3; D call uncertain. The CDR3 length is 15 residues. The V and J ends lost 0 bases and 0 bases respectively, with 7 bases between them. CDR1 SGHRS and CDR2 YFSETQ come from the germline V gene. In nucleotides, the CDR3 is TGCGCCAGCAGCTTGGAAGGAGTCTCTGGAAACACCATATATTTT. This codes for CASSLEGVSGNTIYF.

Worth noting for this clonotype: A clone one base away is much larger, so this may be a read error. CDR3 protein: CTSSLNAGVTGELFF. The CDR3 coding sequence is TGTACCAGCAGCTTAAATGCAGGGGTCACCGGGGAGCTGTTTTTT. The J gene is TRBJ2-2, the V gene TRBV7-3; possibly TRBD1 for D (6 bases). CDR1 is SGHTA and CDR2 is FQGTGA in the germline V gene. This CDR3 spans 15 amino acids.

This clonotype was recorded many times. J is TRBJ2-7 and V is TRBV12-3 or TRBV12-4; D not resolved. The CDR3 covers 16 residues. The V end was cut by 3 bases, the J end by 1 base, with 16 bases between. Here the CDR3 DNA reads TGTGCCAGCAGTTTTAAGGGTACCTCTTTTTCCTACGAGCAGTACTTC. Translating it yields CASSFKGTSFSYEQYF.

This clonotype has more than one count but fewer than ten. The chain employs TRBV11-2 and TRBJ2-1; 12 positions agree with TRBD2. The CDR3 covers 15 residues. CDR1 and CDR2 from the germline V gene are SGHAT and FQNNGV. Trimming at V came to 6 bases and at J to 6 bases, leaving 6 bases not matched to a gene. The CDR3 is CASRRLAGGPNEQFF. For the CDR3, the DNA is TGTGCCAGCAGAAGGCTAGCGGGAGGGCCCAATGAGCAGTTCTTC.

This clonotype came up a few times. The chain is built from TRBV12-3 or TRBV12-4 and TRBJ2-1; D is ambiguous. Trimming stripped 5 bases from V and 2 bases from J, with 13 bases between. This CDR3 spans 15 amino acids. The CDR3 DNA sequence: TGTGCCAGCAGTCAAACTAAAGGGACCTACAATGAGCAGTTCTTC. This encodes CASSQTKGTYNEQFF.

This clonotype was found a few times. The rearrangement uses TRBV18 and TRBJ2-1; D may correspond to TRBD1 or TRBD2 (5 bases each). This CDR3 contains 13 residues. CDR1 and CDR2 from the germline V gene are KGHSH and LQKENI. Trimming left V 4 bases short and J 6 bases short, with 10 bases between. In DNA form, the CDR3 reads TGTGCCAGCTCACGGGACCAGGGCAATGAGCAGTTCTTC. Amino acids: CASSRDQGNEQFF.

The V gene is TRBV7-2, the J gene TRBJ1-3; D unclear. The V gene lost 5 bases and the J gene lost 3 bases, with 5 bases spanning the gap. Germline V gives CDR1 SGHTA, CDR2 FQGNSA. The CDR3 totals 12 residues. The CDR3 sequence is CASSGFGNTIYF. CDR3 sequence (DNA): TGTGCCAGCAGCGGCTTTGGAAACACCATATATTTT. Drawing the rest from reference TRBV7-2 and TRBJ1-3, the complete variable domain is GAGVSQSPSNKVTEKGKDVELRCDPISGHTALYWYRQSLGQGLEFLIYFQGNSAPDKSGLPSDRFSAERTGGSVSTLTIQRTQQEDSAVYLCASSGFGNTIYFGEGSWLTVV.

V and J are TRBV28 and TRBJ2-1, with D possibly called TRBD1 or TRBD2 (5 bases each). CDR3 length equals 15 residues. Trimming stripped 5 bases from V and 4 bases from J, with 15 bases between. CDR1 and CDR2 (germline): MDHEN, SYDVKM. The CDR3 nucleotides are TGTGCCAGCAGTCACGGACTTGGGGGATACAATGAGCAGTTCTTC. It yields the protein CASSHGLGGYNEQFF.

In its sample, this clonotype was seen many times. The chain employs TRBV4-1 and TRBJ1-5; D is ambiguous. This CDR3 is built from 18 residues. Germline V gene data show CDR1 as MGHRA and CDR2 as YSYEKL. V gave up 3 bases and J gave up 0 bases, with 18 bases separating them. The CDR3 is CASSQRFLRRNSNQPQHF. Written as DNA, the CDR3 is TGCGCCAGCAGCCAGCGCTTTCTTCGACGGAATAGCAATCAGCCCCAGCATTTT.